These T cell receptor beta chains were read from a single sample in a study of cytomegalovirus exposure and HLA in healthy donors. The method was immunoSEQ multiplex PCR; TCRdb's version includes in-frame clones alone and lacks a portion of them. The sample comprises 150,000 to 200,000 clones, roughly four fifths of which are singletons, and over 4% rests with the top ten. Sequenced material: PBMCs. Receptors originate from a middle-aged man in good health and CMV-seropositive. The CDR3 runs from the conserved cysteine through the conserved F or W. The order of the fields is CDR3 length, clone size, J gene, D gene, V gene, CDR3 protein, CDR3 DNA. The D gene is left open where the match is weak. Not every row has a clone size; where given, it reads once, few, many or a size class.

>15|-|TRBJ2-7|-|TRBV5-1
CASSFYDSSSYEQYF
TGCGCCAGCAGCTTCTACGACAGTAGCTCCTACGAGCAGTACTTC
>15|-|TRBJ1-1|-|TRBV2
CASSPRQTPGTEAFF
TGTGCCAGCAGCCCTAGACAGACACCGGGCACTGAAGCTTTCTTT
>16|-|TRBJ2-3|TRBD2|TRBV10-3
CAIALAGEIVTDTQYF
TGTGCCATCGCACTAGCGGGAGAAATTGTGACAGATACGCAGTATTTT
>18|-|TRBJ1-6|-|TRBV21-1
CASSKWGVDRAEVSPLHF
TGTGCCAGCAGCAAGTGGGGGGTGGACAGGGCAGAAGTTTCACCCCTCCACTTT
>12|-|TRBJ2-7|-|TRBV5-1
CASSLPGREQYF
TGCGCCAGCAGCTTGCCTGGGCGCGAGCAGTACTTC
>13|-|TRBJ1-1|TRBD1|TRBV2
CASSDTGGTEAFF
TGTGCCAGCAGTGATACAGGGGGCACTGAAGCTTTCTTT
>16|-|TRBJ2-2|-|TRBV5-1
CASSLDAGTNTGELFF
TGCGCCAGCAGCTTGGATGCAGGGACGAACACCGGGGAGCTGTTTTTT
>14|-|TRBJ2-3|TRBD1|TRBV29-1
CSGGQGAYTDTQYF
TGCAGCGGGGGACAGGGAGCATACACAGATACGCAGTATTTT
>14|-|TRBJ1-2|-|TRBV18
CASSPLARNYGYTF
TGTGCCAGCTCACCCCTGGCCCGAAACTATGGCTACACCTTC
>16|-|TRBJ2-1|TRBD2|TRBV11-1
CASSLGLAGGEDEQFF
TGTGCCAGCAGCTTAGGACTAGCGGGGGGTGAGGATGAGCAGTTCTTC
>16|-|TRBJ2-7|-|TRBV28
CASPPQGGGVSYEQYF
TGTGCCAGTCCTCCTCAGGGAGGGGGGGTGTCCTACGAGCAGTACTTC
>15|-|TRBJ1-1|-|TRBV7-9
CASSLVGAKNTEAFF
TGTGCCAGCAGCTTAGTTGGAGCCAAGAACACTGAAGCTTTCTTT
>14|-|TRBJ1-5|TRBD1|TRBV6-5
CASSRGQTNQPQHF
TGTGCCAGCAGTCGGGGACAGACCAATCAGCCCCAGCATTTT
>14|-|TRBJ1-1|TRBD1|TRBV11-1
CASSLSTGAPEAFF
TGTGCCAGCAGCTTATCTACAGGGGCCCCTGAAGCTTTCTTT
>15|-|TRBJ1-3|-|TRBV15
CATSSPGRSGNTIYF
TGTGCCACCAGCAGCCCAGGGCGTTCTGGAAACACCATATATTTT
>14|-|TRBJ2-7|TRBD2|TRBV27
CASSSGGGVWEQYF
TGTGCCAGCAGTTCGGGCGGGGGGGTATGGGAGCAGTACTTC
>13|few|TRBJ1-6|-|TRBV25-1
CASSEPGGSPLHF
TGTGCCAGCAGTGAACCGGGGGGTTCACCCCTCCACTTT
>14|-|TRBJ1-4|TRBD1|TRBV2
CASRQTGSAEKLFF
TGTGCCAGCAGACAGACAGGGTCGGCTGAAAAACTGTTTTTT
>17|-|TRBJ2-3|-|TRBV7-3
CASSLGLGGGGGSTQYF
TGTGCCAGCAGCTTAGGGTTGGGGGGCGGGGGTGGAAGTACGCAGTATTTT
>15|few|TRBJ2-2|-|TRBV7-6
CASSLEVGGTGELFF
TGTGCCAGCAGCTTAGAAGTGGGGGGTACCGGGGAGCTGTTTTTT
>15|-|TRBJ1-6|-|TRBV5-6
CASSLVSGKNSPLHF
TGTGCCAGCAGCTTGGTTTCAGGGAAGAATTCACCCCTCCACTTT
>15|-|TRBJ2-6|-|TRBV7-9
CASSTPRSGANVLTF
TGTGCCAGCAGCACTCCGCGCTCTGGGGCCAACGTCCTGACTTTC
>14|-|TRBJ1-5|-|TRBV2
CASSGSVSNQPQHF
TGTGCCAGCAGTGGCAGCGTGAGCAATCAGCCCCAGCATTTT
>15|-|TRBJ2-7|TRBD2|TRBV11-2
CASSLDSGGSYEQYF
TGTGCCAGCAGCTTAGATAGCGGGGGGTCCTACGAGCAGTACTTC
>19|few|TRBJ2-6|TRBD2|TRBV7-9
CASSSGTSGIASGANVLTF
TGTGCCAGCAGTTCCGGGACTAGCGGGATAGCCTCTGGGGCCAACGTCCTGACTTTC
>13|-|TRBJ2-7|-|TRBV2
CASSEGLYPGQYF
TGTGCCAGCAGTGAAGGTCTATATCCGGGGCAGTACTTC
>15|-|TRBJ2-7|-|TRBV30
CAWSVSRDWNYEQYF
TGTGCCTGGAGTGTTTCCCGGGACTGGAACTACGAGCAGTACTTC
>14|-|TRBJ2-3|TRBD1|TRBV5-8
CASSLEQGADTQYF
TGTGCCAGCAGCCTGGAACAGGGGGCAGATACGCAGTATTTT
>11|-|TRBJ2-5|-|TRBV28
CASSAEETQYF
TGTGCCAGCAGTGCGGAAGAGACCCAGTACTTC
>10|once|TRBJ1-5|-|TRBV28
CASSRGPQHF
TGTGCCAGCAGTCGAGGGCCCCAGCATTTT
>17|-|TRBJ2-3|-|TRBV29-1
CSVEEEWGRGSTDTQYF
TGCAGCGTTGAAGAGGAATGGGGCAGGGGTAGCACAGATACGCAGTATTTT
>14|-|TRBJ2-1|TRBD2|TRBV4-3
CASSQDSSGVEQFF
TGCGCCAGCAGCCAAGATTCGAGCGGGGTCGAGCAGTTCTTC
>15|-|TRBJ1-2|-|TRBV7-9
CASSFNVTGPHGYTF
TGTGCCAGCAGCTTCAACGTGACAGGACCCCATGGCTACACCTTC
>20|-|TRBJ1-4|TRBD1|TRBV30
CAWSDTEGTGSWGLLEKLFF
TGTGCCTGGAGCGATACAGAGGGGACAGGGTCGTGGGGGTTGCTAGAAAAACTGTTTTTT
>15|few|TRBJ1-1|-|TRBV5-1
CASSSNSGINTEAFF
TGCGCCAGCAGCTCAAACTCCGGGATAAACACTGAAGCTTTCTTT
>15|-|TRBJ2-5|-|TRBV7-9
CASMEGLAGQETQYF
TGTGCCAGCATGGAAGGGCTAGCAGGCCAAGAGACCCAGTACTTC
>13|-|TRBJ1-6|-|TRBV2
CASSVQGNSPLHF
TGTGCCAGCAGTGTTCAGGGGAACTCACCCCTCCACTTT
>13|-|TRBJ1-2|-|TRBV6-5
CASSYEADSTYTF
TGTGCCAGCAGTTACGAGGCTGACAGTACCTACACCTTC
>16|-|TRBJ1-6|TRBD1|TRBV5-1
CASRLGAGTVYSPLHF
TGCGCCAGCAGGTTGGGTGCCGGGACAGTATATTCACCCCTCCACTTT
>14|-|TRBJ2-7|TRBD1|TRBV19
CASSPGQGVGEQYF
TGTGCCAGTAGCCCGGGACAGGGGGTAGGGGAGCAGTACTTC
>13|-|TRBJ1-5|-|TRBV18
CASSPAEGQPQHF
TGTGCCAGCTCCCCGGCCGAGGGTCAGCCCCAGCATTTT